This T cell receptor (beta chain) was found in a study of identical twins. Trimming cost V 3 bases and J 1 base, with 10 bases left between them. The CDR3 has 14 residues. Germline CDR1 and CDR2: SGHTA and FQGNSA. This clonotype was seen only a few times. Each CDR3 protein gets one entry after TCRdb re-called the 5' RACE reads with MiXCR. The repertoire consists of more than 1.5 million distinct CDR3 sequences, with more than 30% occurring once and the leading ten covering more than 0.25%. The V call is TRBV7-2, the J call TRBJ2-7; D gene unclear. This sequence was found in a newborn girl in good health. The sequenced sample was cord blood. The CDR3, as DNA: TGTGCCAGCAGCTTGCGGCCTTATTCCTACGAGCAGTACTTC. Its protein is CASSLRPYSYEQYF.